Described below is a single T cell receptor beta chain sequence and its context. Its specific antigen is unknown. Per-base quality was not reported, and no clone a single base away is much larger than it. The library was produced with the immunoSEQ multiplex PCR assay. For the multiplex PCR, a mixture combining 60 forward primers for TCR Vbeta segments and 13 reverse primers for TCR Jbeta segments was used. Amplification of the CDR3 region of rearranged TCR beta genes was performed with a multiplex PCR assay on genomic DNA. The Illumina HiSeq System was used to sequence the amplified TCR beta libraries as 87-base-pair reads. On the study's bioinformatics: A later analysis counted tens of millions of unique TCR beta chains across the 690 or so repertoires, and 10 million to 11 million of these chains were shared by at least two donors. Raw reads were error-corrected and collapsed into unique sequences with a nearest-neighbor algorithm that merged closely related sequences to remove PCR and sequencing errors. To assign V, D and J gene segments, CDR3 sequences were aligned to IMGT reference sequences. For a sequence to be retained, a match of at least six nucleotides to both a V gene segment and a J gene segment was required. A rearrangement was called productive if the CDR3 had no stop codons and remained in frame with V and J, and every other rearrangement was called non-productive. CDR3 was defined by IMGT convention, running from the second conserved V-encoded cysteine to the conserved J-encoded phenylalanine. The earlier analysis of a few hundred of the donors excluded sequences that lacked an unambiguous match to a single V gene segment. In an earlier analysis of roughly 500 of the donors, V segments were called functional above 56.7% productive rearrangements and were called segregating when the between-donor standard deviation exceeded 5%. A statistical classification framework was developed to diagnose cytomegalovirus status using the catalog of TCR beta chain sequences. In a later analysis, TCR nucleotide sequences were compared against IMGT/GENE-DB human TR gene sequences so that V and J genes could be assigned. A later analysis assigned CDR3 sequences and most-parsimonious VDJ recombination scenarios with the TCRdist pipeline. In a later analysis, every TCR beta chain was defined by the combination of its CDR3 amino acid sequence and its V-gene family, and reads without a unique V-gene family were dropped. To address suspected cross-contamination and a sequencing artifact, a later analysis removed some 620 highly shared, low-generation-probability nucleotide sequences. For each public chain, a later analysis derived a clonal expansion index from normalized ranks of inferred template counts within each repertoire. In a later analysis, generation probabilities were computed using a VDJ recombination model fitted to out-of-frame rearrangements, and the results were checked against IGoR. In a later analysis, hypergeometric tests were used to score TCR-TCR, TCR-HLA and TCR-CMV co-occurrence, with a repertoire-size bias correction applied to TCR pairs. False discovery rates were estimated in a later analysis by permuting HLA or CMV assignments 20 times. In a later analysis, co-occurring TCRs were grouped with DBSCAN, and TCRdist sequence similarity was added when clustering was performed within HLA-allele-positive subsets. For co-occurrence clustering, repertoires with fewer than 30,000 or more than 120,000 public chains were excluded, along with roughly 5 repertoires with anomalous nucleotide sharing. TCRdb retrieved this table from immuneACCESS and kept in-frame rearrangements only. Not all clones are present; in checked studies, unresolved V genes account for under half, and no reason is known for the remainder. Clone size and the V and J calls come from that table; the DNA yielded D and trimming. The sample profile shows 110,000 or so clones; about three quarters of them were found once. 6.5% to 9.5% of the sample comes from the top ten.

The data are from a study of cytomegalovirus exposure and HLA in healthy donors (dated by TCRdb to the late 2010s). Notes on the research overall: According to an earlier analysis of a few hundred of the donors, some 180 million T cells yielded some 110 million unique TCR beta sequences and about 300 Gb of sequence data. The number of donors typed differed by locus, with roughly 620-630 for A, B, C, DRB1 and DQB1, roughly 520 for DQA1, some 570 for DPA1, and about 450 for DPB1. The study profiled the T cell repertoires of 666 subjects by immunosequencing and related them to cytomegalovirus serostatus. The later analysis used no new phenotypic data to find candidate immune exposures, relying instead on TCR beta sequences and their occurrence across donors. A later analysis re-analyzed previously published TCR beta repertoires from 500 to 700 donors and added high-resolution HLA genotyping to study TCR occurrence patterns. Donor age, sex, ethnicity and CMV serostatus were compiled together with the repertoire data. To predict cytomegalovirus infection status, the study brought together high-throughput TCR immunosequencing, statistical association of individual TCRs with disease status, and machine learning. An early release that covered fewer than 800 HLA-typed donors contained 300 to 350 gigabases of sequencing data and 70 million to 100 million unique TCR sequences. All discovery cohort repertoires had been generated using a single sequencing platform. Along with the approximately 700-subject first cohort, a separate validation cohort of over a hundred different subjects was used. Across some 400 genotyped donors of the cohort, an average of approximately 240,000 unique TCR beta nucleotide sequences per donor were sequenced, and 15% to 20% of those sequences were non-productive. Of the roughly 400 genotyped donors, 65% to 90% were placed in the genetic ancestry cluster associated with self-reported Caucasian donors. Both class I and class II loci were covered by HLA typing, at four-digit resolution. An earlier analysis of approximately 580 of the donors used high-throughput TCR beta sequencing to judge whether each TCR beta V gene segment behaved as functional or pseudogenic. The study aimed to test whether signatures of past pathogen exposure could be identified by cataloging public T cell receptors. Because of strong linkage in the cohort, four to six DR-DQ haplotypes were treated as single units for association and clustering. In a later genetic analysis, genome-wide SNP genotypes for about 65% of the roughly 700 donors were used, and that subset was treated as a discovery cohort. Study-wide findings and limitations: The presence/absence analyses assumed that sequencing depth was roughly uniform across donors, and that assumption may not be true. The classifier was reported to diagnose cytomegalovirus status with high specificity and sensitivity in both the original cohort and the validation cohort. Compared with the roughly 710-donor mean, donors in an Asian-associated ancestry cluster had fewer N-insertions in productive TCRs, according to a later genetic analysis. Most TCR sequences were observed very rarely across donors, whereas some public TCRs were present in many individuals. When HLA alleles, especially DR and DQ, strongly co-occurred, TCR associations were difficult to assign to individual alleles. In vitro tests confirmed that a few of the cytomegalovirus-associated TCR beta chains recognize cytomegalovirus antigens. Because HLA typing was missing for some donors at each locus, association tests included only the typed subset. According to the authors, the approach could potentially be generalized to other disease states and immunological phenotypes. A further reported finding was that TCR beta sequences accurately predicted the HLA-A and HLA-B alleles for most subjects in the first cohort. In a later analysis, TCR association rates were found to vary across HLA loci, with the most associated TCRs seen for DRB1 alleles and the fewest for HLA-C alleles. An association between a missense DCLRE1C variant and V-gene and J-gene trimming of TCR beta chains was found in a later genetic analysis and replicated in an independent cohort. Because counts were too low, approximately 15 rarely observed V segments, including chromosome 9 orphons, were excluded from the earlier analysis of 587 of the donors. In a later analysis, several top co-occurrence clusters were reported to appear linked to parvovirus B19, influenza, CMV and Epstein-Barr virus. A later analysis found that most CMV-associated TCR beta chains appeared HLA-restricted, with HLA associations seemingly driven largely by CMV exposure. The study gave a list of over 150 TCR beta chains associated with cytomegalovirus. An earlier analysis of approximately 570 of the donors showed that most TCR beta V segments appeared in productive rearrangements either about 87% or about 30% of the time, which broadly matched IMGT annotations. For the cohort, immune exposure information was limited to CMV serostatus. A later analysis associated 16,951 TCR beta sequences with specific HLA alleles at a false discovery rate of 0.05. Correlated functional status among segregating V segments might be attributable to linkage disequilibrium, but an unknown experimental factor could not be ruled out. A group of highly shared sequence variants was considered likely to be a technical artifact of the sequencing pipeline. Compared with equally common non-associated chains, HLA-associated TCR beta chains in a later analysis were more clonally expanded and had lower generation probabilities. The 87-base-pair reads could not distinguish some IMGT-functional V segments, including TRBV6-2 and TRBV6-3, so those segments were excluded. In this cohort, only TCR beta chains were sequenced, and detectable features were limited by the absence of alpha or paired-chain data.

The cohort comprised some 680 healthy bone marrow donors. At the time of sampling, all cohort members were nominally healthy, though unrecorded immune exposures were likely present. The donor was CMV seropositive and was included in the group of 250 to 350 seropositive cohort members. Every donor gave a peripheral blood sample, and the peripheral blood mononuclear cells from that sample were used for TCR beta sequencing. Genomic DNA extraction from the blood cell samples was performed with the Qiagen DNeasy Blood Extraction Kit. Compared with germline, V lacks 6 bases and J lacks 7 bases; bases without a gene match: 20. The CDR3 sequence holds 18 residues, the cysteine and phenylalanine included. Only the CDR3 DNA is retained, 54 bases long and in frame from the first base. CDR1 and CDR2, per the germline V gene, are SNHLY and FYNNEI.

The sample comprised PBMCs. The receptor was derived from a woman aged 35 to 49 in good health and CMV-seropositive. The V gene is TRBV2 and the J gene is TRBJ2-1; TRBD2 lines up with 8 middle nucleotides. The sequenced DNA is TGTGCCAGCAGCGGAGGAATCTTAGCCGGGGGGGGCTCAAATGAGCAGTTCTTC. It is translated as CASSGGILAGGGSNEQFF.